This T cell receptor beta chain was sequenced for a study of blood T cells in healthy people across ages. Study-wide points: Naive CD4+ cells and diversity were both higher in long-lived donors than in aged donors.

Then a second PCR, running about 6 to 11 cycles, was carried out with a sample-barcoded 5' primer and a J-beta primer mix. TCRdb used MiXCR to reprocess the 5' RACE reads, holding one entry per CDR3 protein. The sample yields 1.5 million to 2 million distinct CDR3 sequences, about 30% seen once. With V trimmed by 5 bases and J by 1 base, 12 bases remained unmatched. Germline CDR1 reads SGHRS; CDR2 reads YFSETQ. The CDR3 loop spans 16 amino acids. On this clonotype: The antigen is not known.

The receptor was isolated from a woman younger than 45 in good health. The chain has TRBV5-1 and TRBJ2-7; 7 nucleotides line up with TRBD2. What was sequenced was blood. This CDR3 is CASSAGVLPRSYEQYF. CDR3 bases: TGCGCCAGCAGTGCGGGAGTTTTGCCGCGATCCTACGAGCAGTACTTC.